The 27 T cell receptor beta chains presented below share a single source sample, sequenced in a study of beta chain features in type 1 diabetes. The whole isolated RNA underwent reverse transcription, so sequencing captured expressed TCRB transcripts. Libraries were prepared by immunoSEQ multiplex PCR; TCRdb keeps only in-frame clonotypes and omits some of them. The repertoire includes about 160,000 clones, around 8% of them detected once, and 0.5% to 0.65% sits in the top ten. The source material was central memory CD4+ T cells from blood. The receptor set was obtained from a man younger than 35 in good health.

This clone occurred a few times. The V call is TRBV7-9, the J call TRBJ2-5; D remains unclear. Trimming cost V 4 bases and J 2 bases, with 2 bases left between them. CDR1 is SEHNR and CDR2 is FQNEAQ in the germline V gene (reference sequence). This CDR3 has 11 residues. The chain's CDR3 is CASSSQETQYF. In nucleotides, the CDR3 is TGTGCCAGCAGCTCACAAGAGACCCAGTACTTC.

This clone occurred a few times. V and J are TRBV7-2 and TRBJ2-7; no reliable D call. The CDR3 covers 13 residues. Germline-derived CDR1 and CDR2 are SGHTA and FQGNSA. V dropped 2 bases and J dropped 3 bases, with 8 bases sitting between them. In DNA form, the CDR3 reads TGTGCCAGCAGCTTACAGACTCACTACGAGCAGTACTTC. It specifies CASSLQTHYEQYF.

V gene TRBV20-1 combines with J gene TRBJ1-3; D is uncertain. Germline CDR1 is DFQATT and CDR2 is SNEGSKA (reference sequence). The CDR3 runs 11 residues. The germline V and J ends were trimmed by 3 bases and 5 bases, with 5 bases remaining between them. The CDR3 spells CSASLRNTIYF. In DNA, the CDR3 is TGCAGTGCTAGTCTTCGAAACACCATATATTTT.

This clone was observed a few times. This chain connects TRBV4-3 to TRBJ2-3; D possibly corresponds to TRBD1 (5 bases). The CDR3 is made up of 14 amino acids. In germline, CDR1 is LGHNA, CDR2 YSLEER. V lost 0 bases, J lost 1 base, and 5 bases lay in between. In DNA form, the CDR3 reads TGCGCCAGCAGCCAAGAAGGGGGCACAGATACGCAGTATTTT. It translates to CASSQEGGTDTQYF.

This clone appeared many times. The CDR3 loop reads CASSGRGSGETQYF. Here the CDR3 DNA reads TGTGCCAGCAGCGGCCGGGGATCGGGGGAGACCCAGTACTTC. The chain combines TRBV7-9 with TRBJ2-5, with D perhaps matching TRBD2 (5 bases). V was pared by 5 bases and J by 5 bases, with 15 bases between. The CDR3 totals 14 residues. Germline V gene lookup returns CDR1 SEHNR and CDR2 FQNEAQ (reference sequence).

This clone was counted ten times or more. The CDR3 nucleotides are TGCAGCGTCGGAGAGGGGGATGAGCAGTTCTTC. Residues: CSVGEGDEQFF. The chain employs TRBV29-1 and TRBJ2-1; D might be TRBD1 (6 bases). This CDR3 comprises 11 residues. V shed 6 bases and J shed 8 bases, with 11 bases lying between them. From germline, CDR1 is SQVTM and CDR2 ANQGSEA.

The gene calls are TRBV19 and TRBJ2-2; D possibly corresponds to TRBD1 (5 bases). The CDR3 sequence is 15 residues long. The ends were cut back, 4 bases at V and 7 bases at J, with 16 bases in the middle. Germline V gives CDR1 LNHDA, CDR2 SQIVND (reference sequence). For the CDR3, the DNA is TGTGCCAGTAGTACCGCCAGGGTGTATGGCGGGGAGCTGTTTTTT. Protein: CASSTARVYGGELFF.

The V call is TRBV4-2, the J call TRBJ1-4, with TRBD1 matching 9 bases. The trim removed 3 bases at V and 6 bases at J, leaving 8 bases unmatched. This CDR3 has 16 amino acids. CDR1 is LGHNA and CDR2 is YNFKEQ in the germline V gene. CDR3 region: CASSQSRTGEHEKLFF. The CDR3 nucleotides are TGTGCCAGCAGCCAGTCCAGGACAGGGGAGCATGAAAAACTGTTTTTT.

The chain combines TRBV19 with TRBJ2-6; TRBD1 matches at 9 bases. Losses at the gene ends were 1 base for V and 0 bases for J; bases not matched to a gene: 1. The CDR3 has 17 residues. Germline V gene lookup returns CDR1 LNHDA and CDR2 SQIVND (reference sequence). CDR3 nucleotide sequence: TGTGCCAGTAGTATAGGGACAGGGGCCTCTGGGGCCAACGTCCTGACTTTC. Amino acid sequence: CASSIGTGASGANVLTF.

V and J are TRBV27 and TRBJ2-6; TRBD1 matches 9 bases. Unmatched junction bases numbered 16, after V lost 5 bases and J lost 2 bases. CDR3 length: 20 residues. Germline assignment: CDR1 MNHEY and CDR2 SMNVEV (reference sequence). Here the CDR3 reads CASSDGTGKGFGAGANVLTF. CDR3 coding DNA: TGTGCCAGCAGTGACGGGACAGGGAAGGGATTCGGGGCTGGGGCCAACGTCCTGACTTTC.

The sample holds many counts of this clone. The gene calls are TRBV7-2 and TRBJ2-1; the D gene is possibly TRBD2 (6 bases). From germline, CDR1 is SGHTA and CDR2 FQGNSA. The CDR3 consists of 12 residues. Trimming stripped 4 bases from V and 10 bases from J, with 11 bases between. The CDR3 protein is CASSWPGGEQFF. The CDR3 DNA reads TGTGCCAGCAGCTGGCCTGGGGGGGAGCAGTTCTTC.

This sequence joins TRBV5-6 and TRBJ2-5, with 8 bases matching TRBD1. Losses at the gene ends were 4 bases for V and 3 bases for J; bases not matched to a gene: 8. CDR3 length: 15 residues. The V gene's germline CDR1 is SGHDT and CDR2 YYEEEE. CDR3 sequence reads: CASSPRTGTKETQYF. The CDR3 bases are TGTGCCAGCAGCCCCAGGACAGGGACAAAAGAGACCCAGTACTTC.

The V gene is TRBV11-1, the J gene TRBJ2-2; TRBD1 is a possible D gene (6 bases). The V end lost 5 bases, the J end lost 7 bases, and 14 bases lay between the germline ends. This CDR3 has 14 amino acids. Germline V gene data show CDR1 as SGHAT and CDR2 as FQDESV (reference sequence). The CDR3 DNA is TGTGCCAGCAGCCCTGGACAGTTAGGCGGGGAGCTGTTTTTT. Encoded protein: CASSPGQLGGELFF.

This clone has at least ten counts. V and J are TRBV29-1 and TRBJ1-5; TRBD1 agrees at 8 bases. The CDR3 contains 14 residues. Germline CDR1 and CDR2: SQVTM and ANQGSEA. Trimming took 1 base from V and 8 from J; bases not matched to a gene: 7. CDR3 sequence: CSVEVGQGIEPQHF. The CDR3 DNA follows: TGCAGCGTTGAAGTAGGACAGGGTATTGAGCCCCAGCATTTT.

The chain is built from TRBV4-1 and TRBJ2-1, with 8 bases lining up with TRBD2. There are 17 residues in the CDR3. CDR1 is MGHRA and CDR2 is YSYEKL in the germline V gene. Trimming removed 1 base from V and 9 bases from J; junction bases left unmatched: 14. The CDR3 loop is CASSQVRGLAGRGEQFF. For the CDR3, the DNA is TGCGCCAGCAGCCAAGTTCGCGGACTAGCAGGCCGGGGTGAGCAGTTCTTC.

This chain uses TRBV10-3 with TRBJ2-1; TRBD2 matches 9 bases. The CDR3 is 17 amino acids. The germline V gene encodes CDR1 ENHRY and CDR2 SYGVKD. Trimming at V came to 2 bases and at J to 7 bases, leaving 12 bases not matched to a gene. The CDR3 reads CAISERPSGNGMNEQFF. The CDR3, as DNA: TGTGCCATCAGTGAGAGGCCTAGCGGGAACGGCATGAATGAGCAGTTCTTC.

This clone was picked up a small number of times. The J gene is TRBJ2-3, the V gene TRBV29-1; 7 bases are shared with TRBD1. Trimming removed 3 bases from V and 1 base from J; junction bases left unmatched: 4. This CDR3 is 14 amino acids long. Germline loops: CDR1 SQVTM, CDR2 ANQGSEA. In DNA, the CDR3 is TGCAGCGTTGATGCGACAGGGCGCACAGATACGCAGTATTTT. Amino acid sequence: CSVDATGRTDTQYF.

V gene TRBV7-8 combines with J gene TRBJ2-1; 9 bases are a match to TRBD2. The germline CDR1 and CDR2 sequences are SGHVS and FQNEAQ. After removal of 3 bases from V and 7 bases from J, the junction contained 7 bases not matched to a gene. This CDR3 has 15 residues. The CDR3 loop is CASSFEAGGWNEQFF. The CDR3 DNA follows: TGTGCCAGCAGCTTCGAAGCGGGGGGCTGGAATGAGCAGTTCTTC.

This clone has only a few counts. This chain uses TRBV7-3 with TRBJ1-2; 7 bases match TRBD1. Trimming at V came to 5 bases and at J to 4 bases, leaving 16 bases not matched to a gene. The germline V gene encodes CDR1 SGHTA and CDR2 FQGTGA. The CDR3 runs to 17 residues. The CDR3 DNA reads TGTGCCAGCAGCCCCTACCCCTCGGACAGGCCGACCTATGGCTACACCTTC. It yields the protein CASSPYPSDRPTYGYTF.

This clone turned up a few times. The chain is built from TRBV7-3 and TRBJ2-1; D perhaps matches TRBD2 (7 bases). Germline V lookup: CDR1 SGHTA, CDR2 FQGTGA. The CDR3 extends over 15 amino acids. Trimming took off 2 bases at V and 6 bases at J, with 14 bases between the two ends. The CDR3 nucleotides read TGTGCCAGCAGCTTATCGGGGGGCCGTTTCAATGAGCAGTTCTTC. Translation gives CASSLSGGRFNEQFF.

The CDR3 DNA follows: TGTGCCAGCAGCTTAGCGGAAGGGGGAACAGATACGCAGTATTTT. Amino acids: CASSLAEGGTDTQYF. The chain is built from TRBV7-2 and TRBJ2-3; a possible D gene is TRBD1 (6 bases). This CDR3 is 15 amino acids long. The germline V and J ends were trimmed by 0 bases and 3 bases, with 10 bases remaining between them. Germline values: CDR1 SGHTA, CDR2 FQGNSA.

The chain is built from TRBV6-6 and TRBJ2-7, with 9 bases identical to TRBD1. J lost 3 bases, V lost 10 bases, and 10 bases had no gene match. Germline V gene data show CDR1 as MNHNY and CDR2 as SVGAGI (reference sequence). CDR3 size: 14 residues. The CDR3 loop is CATRTGEAVYEQYF. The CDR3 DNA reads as TGTGCCACTCGGACAGGGGAGGCGGTCTACGAGCAGTACTTC.

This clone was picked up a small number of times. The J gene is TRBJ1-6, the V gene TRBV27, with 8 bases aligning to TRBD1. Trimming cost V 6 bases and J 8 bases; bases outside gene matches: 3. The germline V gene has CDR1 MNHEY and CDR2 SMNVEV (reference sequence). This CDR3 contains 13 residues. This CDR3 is CASSWDRHSPLHF. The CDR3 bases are TGTGCCAGCAGCTGGGACAGGCATTCACCCCTCCACTTT.

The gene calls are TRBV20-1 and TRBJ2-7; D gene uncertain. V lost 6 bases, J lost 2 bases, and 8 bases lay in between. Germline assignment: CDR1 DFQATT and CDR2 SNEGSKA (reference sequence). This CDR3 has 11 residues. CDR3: CSADRAYEQYF. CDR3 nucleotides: TGCAGTGCGGATCGGGCCTACGAGCAGTACTTC.

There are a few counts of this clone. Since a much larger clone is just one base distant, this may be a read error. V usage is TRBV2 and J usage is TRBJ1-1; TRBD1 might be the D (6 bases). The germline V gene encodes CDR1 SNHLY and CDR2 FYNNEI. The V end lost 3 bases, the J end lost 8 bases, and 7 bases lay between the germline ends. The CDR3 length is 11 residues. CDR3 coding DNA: TGTGCCAGCAGTGACGGGACAGAAGCTTTCTTT. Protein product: CASSDGTEAFF.

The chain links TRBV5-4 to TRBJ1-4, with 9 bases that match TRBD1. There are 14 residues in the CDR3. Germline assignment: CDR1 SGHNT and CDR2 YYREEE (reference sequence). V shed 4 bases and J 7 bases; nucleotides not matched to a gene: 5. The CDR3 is CASSQQGAAEKLFF. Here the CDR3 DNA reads TGTGCCAGCAGCCAACAGGGGGCCGCTGAAAAACTGTTTTTT.

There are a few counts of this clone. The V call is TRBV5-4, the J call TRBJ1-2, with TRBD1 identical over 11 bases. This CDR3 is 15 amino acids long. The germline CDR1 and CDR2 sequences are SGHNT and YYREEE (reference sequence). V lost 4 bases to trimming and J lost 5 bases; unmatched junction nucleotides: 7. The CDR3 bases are TGTGCCAGCAGCCCGGGACAGGGGGACGTTTATGGCTACACCTTC. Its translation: CASSPGQGDVYGYTF.